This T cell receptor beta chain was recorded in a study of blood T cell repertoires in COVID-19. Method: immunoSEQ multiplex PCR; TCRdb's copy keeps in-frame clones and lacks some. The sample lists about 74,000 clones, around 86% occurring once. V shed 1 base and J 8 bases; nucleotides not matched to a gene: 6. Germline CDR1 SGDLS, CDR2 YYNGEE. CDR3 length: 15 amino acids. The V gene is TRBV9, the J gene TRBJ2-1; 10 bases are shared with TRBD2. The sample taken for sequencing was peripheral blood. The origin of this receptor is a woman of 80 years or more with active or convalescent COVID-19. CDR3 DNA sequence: TGTGCCAGCAGCGTATCCGGGACTAGCGCCGATGAGCAGTTCTTC. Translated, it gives CASSVSGTSADEQFF.